The present TCR beta chain was sequenced within a study of T cells in Graves' hyperthyroidism and ophthalmopathy. The germline CDR1 and CDR2 sequences are MNHNS and SASEGT. There are 14 residues in the CDR3. V lost 2 bases to trimming and J lost 6 bases, with 11 bases between them. Authors of the study amplified TCR beta CDR3 regions from RNA transcripts. TCR CDR3 regions were first amplified by RT-PCR with HTBI primers. Each CDR3 protein is one row after TCRdb ran MiXCR on the multiplex PCR reads. This table holds about 840,000 distinct CDR3 sequences, 38% found once. The chain links TRBV6-1 to TRBJ1-3; no clear D. Source material: blood. The source of this sequence is a man between 18 and 35 years old with Graves' hyperthyroidism. CDR3 sequence reads: CASSERGSSNTIYF. The CDR3 DNA reads as TGTGCCAGCAGTGAACGAGGGAGTTCAAACACCATATATTTT.